The following is a TCR beta chain sequence with its context. A multiplex PCR was run with 60 Vbeta primers and 13 Jbeta primers. The assay was immunoSEQ multiplex PCR, and TCRdb's table has in-frame clones only and misses some. The data show approximately 100,000 clones, around 70% seen once. The data are from a study of cytomegalovirus exposure and HLA in healthy donors. Study context: In an early release, HLA-typed donors contributed about 80 million unique TCR sequences.

This CDR3 contains 15 residues. V lost 3 bases and J lost 6; bases outside the gene matches: 2. CDR1 is SGHNT, CDR2 YYREEE, per germline (reference sequence). The receptor comes from a woman aged 70 to 79 in good health and CMV-seropositive. The sequencing sample was made of PBMCs. The rearrangement uses TRBV5-4 and TRBJ2-1; 14 positions agree with TRBD2. CDR3 in DNA: TGTGCCAGCAGCTATGGACTAGCGGGGGGCAATGAGCAGTTCTTC. It specifies CASSYGLAGGNEQFF.